The 2 T cell receptor beta chains in this list originate from one sample, sequenced in a study of blood T cell repertoires in COVID-19. Generated by immunoSEQ multiplex PCR, the TCRdb table keeps only in-frame clones and is missing some. The table has a few hundred thousand clones, 80% to 85% seen once; the top ten hold 2% to 2.5%. The sample was peripheral blood. Receptors originate from a woman aged 55-69 years with acute or convalescent COVID-19.

This chain joins TRBV4-2 and TRBJ1-1; possible D gene TRBD1, 6 bases. Trimming left V 2 bases short and J 2 bases short, with 18 bases between. The CDR3 runs to 17 residues. In germline, CDR1 is LGHNA, CDR2 YNFKEQ. Written as DNA, the CDR3 is TGTGCCAGCAGCCAACCAAGGGGGGGCAGGATTAACACTGAAGCTTTCTTT. Translation gives CASSQPRGGRINTEAFF.

The J gene is TRBJ1-6, the V gene TRBV19, with D perhaps TRBD1 (5 bases). The V gene lost 2 bases and the J gene lost 6 bases, with 8 bases spanning the gap. Germline CDR1 is LNHDA and CDR2 is SQIVND (reference sequence). There are 14 residues in the CDR3. CDR3: CASSIQGSNSPLHF. CDR3 bases: TGTGCCAGTAGTATACAGGGAAGTAATTCACCCCTCCACTTT.